Listed here are 28 T cell receptor beta chains from one sample, sequenced in a study of early T cells in non-severe SARS-CoV-2 infection. TCRdb used MiXCR to reprocess the 5' RACE reads, holding one entry per CDR3 protein. The sample lists around 88,000 distinct CDR3 sequences, approximately 15% occurring once. The sample comprised whole blood. These receptors were obtained from an adult who was a healthcare worker with PCR-confirmed SARS-CoV-2 infection or an uninfected control (not recorded which).

This clonotype has only a few counts. This chain joins TRBV10-3 and TRBJ2-1; 9 bases match TRBD1. This CDR3 has 14 amino acids. Germline assignment: CDR1 ENHRY and CDR2 SYGVKD. With V trimmed by 2 bases and J by 15 bases, 11 bases remained unmatched. The CDR3 is CAISEPGQGSLWFF. The CDR3 DNA follows: TGTGCCATCAGTGAGCCGGGACAGGGATCTCTTTGGTTCTTC.

This sequence joins TRBV12-3 or TRBV12-4 and TRBJ1-2; D call uncertain. Trimming took off 7 bases at V and 2 bases at J, with 11 bases between the two ends. The CDR3 is 13 amino acids. The CDR3 DNA is TGTGCCAGCACCCCTGACGGGAACTATGGCTACACCTTC. Protein: CASTPDGNYGYTF.

In this sample, this clonotype turned up a few times. The DNA for the CDR3 is TGCAGCTTAGGGACTAACTATGGCTACACCTTC. It codes for CSLGTNYGYTF. The V gene is TRBV29-1, the J gene TRBJ1-2, with D uncertain. The CDR3 has 11 residues. Per the germline V gene, CDR1 is SQVTM and CDR2 is ANQGSEA. The V end lost 8 bases, the J end lost 0 bases, and 7 bases lay between the germline ends.

This clonotype was recorded many times. The chain employs TRBV29-1 and TRBJ2-3; D ambiguous. This CDR3 is built from 15 residues. Looked up from germline, CDR1 is SQVTM and CDR2 is ANQGSEA. V dropped 1 base and J dropped 5 bases, with 16 bases sitting between them. The CDR3 DNA reads TGCAGCGTTGAAGGAGGTTCGCCAATCCTAGATACGCAGTATTTT. It codes for CSVEGGSPILDTQYF.

This clonotype was counted between two and nine times. For the CDR3, the DNA is TGCGCCAGCAGCCAGGACGGGGGTGAGGGTACTTATAATTCACCCCTCCACTTT. As protein: CASSQDGGEGTYNSPLHF. The chain joins TRBV4-1 to TRBJ1-6, with D possibly being TRBD1 (5 bases). CDR1 is MGHRA and CDR2 is YSYEKL in the germline V gene. Trimming removed 3 bases at V and 4 bases at J, with 19 bases between. There are 18 residues in the CDR3.

On this clonotype itself: The junction and the germline gene differ at one end; a read error may be behind it. J is TRBJ1-4 and V is TRBV4-1, with 9 bases identical to TRBD1. Germline CDR1 is MGHRA and CDR2 is YSYEKL. CDR3 length: 18 residues. CDR3 loop: CASSQGRTGVAANGKLFF. The CDR3 DNA reads TGCGCCAGCAGCCAAGGTAGGACAGGGGTCGCGGCTAATGGAAAACTGTTTTTT.

This clonotype was recorded a few times. The chain is built from TRBV9 and TRBJ1-1; D perhaps matches TRBD1 (5 bases). This CDR3 has 16 amino acids. V lost 3 bases and J 3 bases, leaving 18 bases between the germline ends. Germline CDR1 reads SGDLS; CDR2 reads YYNGEE. CDR3 sequence reads: CASSDRTSGNYTEAFF. DNA for the CDR3: TGTGCCAGCAGCGACCGGACATCCGGCAACTACACTGAAGCTTTCTTT.

This clonotype was counted at least ten times. The chain joins TRBV27 to TRBJ1-1; D possibly corresponds to TRBD1 (6 bases). V gave up 3 bases and J gave up 2 bases, with 10 bases separating them. This CDR3 comprises 14 residues. Per germline, CDR1 MNHEY and CDR2 SMNVEV (reference sequence). CDR3 nucleotide sequence: TGTGCCAGCAGTTTGCAGGGGACTAACACTGAAGCTTTCTTT. Its translation is CASSLQGTNTEAFF.

The chain combines TRBV2 with TRBJ2-1; tentatively, D is TRBD1 (6 bases). V lost 8 bases and J 2 bases, leaving 16 bases between the germline ends. Germline V gene data show CDR1 as SNHLY and CDR2 as FYNNEI. The CDR3 totals 15 residues. The CDR3 DNA follows: TGTGCCAGCGGCAGTCAGGGGCATGCCTACAATGAGCAGTTCTTC. Amino acid sequence: CASGSQGHAYNEQFF. Complete variable domain (other parts from reference TRBV2 and TRBJ2-1): EPEVTQTPSHQVTQMGQEVILRCVPISNHLYFYWYRQILGQKVEFLVSFYNNEISEKSEIFDDQFSVERPDGSNFTLKIRSTKLEDSAMYFCASGSQGHAYNEQFFGPGTRLTVL.

CDR3 in amino acids: CASSLEGEWGHPGSDTQYF. The CDR3 bases are TGTGCCAGCAGTTTAGAGGGTGAATGGGGACATCCAGGTTCAGATACGCAGTATTTT. The rearrangement uses TRBV12-3 or TRBV12-4 and TRBJ2-3, with D possibly TRBD1 on 6 matching bases. The CDR3 is 19 residues long. Trimming left V 1 base short and J 4 bases short, with 24 bases between.

This clonotype was counted only a few times. This chain uses TRBV5-1 with TRBJ1-1; D is undetermined. Trimming took 3 bases from V and 7 from J, leaving 19 bases between them. The germline CDR1 and CDR2 sequences are SGHRS and YFSETQ. The CDR3 extends over 15 amino acids. The CDR3 is CASSSWTDRLNEAFF. CDR3 in DNA: TGCGCCAGCAGCTCGTGGACGGACCGCCTTAATGAAGCTTTCTTT.

V usage is TRBV11-2 and J usage is TRBJ2-1, with no clear D. This CDR3 spans 15 amino acids. Germline V lookup: CDR1 SGHAT, CDR2 FQNNGV. The V end lost 1 base, the J end lost 3 bases, and 10 bases lay between the germline ends. DNA of the CDR3: TGTGCCAGCAGCTTAGTCGGCGGAGTCTACAATGAGCAGTTCTTC. Amino acid sequence: CASSLVGGVYNEQFF. Full variable domain (missing parts from reference TRBV11-2 and TRBJ2-1): EAGVAQSPRYKIIEKRQSVAFWCNPISGHATLYWYQQILGQGPKLLIQFQNNGVVDDSQLPKDRFSAERLKGVDSTLKIQPAKLEDSAVYLCASSLVGGVYNEQFFGPGTRLTVL.

The CDR3 spells CASSQVIWTGGPWTQYF. The CDR3, as DNA: TGCGCCAGCAGCCAAGTGATCTGGACAGGGGGACCTTGGACCCAGTACTTC. V is TRBV4-1 and J is TRBJ2-5; 10 bases fit TRBD1. V was clipped by 1 base and J by 7 bases; unmatched bases: 12. This CDR3 comprises 17 residues. CDR1 is MGHRA and CDR2 is YSYEKL in the germline V gene.

This clonotype was counted a few times. The chain combines TRBV6-6 with TRBJ1-4; TRBD1 is a possible D gene (5 bases). Germline lookup yields CDR1 MNHNY and CDR2 SVGAGI (reference sequence). CDR3 length: 18 residues. V dropped 6 bases and J dropped 0 bases, with 20 bases sitting between them. The CDR3 DNA is TGTGCCAGCAGACGACAGACGTCCAACCGAGCAACTAATGAAAAACTGTTTTTT. Translating it yields CASRRQTSNRATNEKLFF.

The chain carries TRBV19 and TRBJ2-2, with TRBD2 matching 8 bases. V gave up 5 bases and J gave up 1 base; unmatched junction bases: 3. The germline V gene encodes CDR1 LNHDA and CDR2 SQIVND (reference sequence). The CDR3 extends over 15 amino acids. CDR3 loop: CASSLSGRNTGELFF. The CDR3 DNA reads as TGTGCCAGTAGTCTCAGCGGGAGGAACACCGGGGAGCTGTTTTTT.

The V call is TRBV10-3, the J call TRBJ2-5; 10 bases are shared with TRBD2. Losses at the gene ends were 1 base for V and 7 bases for J; bases not matched to a gene: 9. The CDR3 is 16 residues long. The germline CDR1 and CDR2 sequences are ENHRY and SYGVKD. Here the CDR3 reads CAISELPSGREATQYF. CDR3 bases: TGTGCCATCAGTGAGTTGCCTAGCGGGAGAGAGGCGACCCAGTACTTC.

This clonotype occurred a few times. The CDR3 nucleotides are TGTGCCAGCTCACCATCCTCGCCATCTGAAGCTTTCTTT. This sequence encodes CASSPSSPSEAFF. The chain combines TRBV18 with TRBJ1-1; no clear D gene. From germline, CDR1 is KGHSH and CDR2 LQKENI. The CDR3 totals 13 residues. V lost 2 bases and J 6 bases, leaving 10 bases between the germline ends.

About this clonotype: The junction and the germline gene differ at one end; a read error may be behind it. The gene calls are TRBV5-1 and TRBJ2-5; 7 bases align to TRBD1. The CDR3 runs to 13 residues. The germline V gene has CDR1 SGHRS and CDR2 YFSETQ. The CDR3 DNA follows: TGCGCCGGCAGCGCCGGGACAGCAGAGACCCAGTACTTC. Translation gives CAGSAGTAETQYF.

This clonotype appeared a few times. This chain's CDR3 is CASSRRDRGDTEAFF. CDR3 DNA sequence: TGTGCCAGCAGCCGGAGGGACAGGGGGGACACTGAAGCTTTCTTT. The rearrangement joins TRBV7-3 to TRBJ1-1; TRBD1 aligns across 11 bases. Germline V gene data show CDR1 as SGHTA and CDR2 as FQGTGA. The V gene end was trimmed by 5 bases and the J gene end by 3 bases; junction bases not matched to a gene: 5. CDR3 length: 15 amino acids.

The chain has TRBV18 and TRBJ1-3, with D possibly matching TRBD1 (6 bases). The length of the CDR3 is 18 residues. Germline CDR1 reads KGHSH; CDR2 reads LQKENI. The V gene lost 2 bases and the J gene lost 0 bases, with 17 bases spanning the gap. CDR3 nucleotides: TGTGCCAGCTCACCAGGCCAGGTCGGGGGCTTCTCTGGAAACACCATATATTTT. Residues: CASSPGQVGGFSGNTIYF. Supplemented by reference TRBV18 and TRBJ1-3, the full variable domain reads NAGVMQNPRHLVRRRGQEARLRCSPMKGHSHVYWYRQLPEEGLKFMVYLQKENIIDESGMPKERFSAEFPKEGPSILRIQQVVRGDSAAYFCASSPGQVGGFSGNTIYFGEGSWLTVV.

This clonotype was counted at least ten times. V gene TRBV5-5 combines with J gene TRBJ2-1, with D uncertain. V shed 0 bases and J shed 0 bases, with 16 bases lying between them. Looked up from germline, CDR1 is SGHKS and CDR2 is YYEKEE (reference sequence). The CDR3 spans 18 residues. The DNA of the CDR3 is TGTGCCAGCAGCTTGGGTTCCAACATCCCCATCTCCTACAATGAGCAGTTCTTC. This gives the protein CASSLGSNIPISYNEQFF.

This clonotype was observed a handful of times. The V gene is TRBV21-1, the J gene TRBJ1-1. TRBV21-1 is marked as a pseudogene. CDR3 length: 13 residues. CDR3 bases: TGTGCCAGCAGCAATAGACCTAACACTGAAGCTTTCTTT. Its translation: CASSNRPNTEAFF.

The gene calls are TRBV7-9 and TRBJ1-5, with D uncertain. The CDR3 sequence is 13 residues long. Germline V gene lookup returns CDR1 SEHNR and CDR2 FQNEAQ (reference sequence). Trimming removed 5 bases from V and 6 bases from J, with 11 bases in between. The CDR3, as DNA: TGTGCCAGCAGCACCACAGAGGGTCAGCCCCAGCATTTT. This sequence encodes CASSTTEGQPQHF.

The chain carries TRBV7-9 and TRBJ2-7; the D gene is possibly TRBD2 (6 bases). Germline V gene lookup returns CDR1 SEHNR and CDR2 FQNEAQ (reference sequence). The CDR3 covers 14 residues. The ends were cut back, 7 bases at V and 2 bases at J, with 15 bases in the middle. The CDR3 nucleotides are TGTGCCAGCACCCCCCCAGGAGGGGCCTACGAGCAGTACTTC. As protein: CASTPPGGAYEQYF.

The chain carries TRBV6-5 and TRBJ2-7, with 7 nucleotides matching TRBD1. Germline V gene sequence: CDR1 MNHEY, CDR2 SVGAGI. The CDR3 consists of 13 residues. With 6 bases clipped from V and 5 bases from J, the junction kept 7 bases outside the gene matches. Here the CDR3 DNA reads TGTGCCAGCAGCCCGACAGGGTCCCACGAGCAGTACTTC. Protein sequence: CASSPTGSHEQYF.

The chain couples TRBV27 to TRBJ2-7, with D perhaps matching TRBD2 (5 bases). CDR3 length: 13 residues. V was clipped by 3 bases and J by 12 bases, with 18 bases between them. CDR1 and CDR2 (germline): MNHEY, SMNVEV (reference sequence). CDR3 nucleotide sequence: TGTGCCAGCAGTTTGGGTCTAGCCGCCCCACCGTACTTC. Protein sequence: CASSLGLAAPPYF.

There are many counts of this clonotype. The chain is built from TRBV28 and TRBJ2-4; 7 bases map to TRBD1. The CDR3 is made up of 15 amino acids. Germline-derived CDR1 and CDR2 are MDHEN and SYDVKM. Unmatched junction bases numbered 13, after V lost 6 bases and J lost 8 bases. This CDR3 reads CASSLTGTVEDIQYF. CDR3 in DNA: TGTGCCAGCAGCCTTACCGGGACAGTTGAAGACATTCAGTACTTC.

The V and J genes are TRBV6-1 and TRBJ2-1; D is perhaps TRBD2 (6 bases). CDR3 length: 14 amino acids. Germline V CDR1 and CDR2: MNHNS, SASEGT. The V end was cut by 4 bases, the J end by 3 bases, with 10 bases between. The CDR3 bases are TGTGCCAGCAGTGTTATGCGGGGCTACAATGAGCAGTTCTTC. Its protein product is CASSVMRGYNEQFF.